The 12 T cell receptor beta chains reported below all come from one sample, sequenced in a study of glioma-infiltrating T cells after dendritic cell vaccination. Measured with immunoSEQ multiplex PCR; TCRdb has only the in-frame clones, and not every one. Of fewer than 60,000 clones listed, 89% are singletons. The time point was: after dendritic cell vaccination, including at tumor progression/relapse. The material was blood, obtained after dendritic cell vaccination. Source of these receptors: a human donor with glioblastoma.

The genes are TRBV7-9 and TRBJ2-2, with 7 bases identical to TRBD1. Germline CDR1 reads SEHNR; CDR2 reads FQNEAQ (reference sequence). The ends lost 6 bases at V and 5 bases at J; junction bases unmatched: 18. This CDR3 spans 18 amino acids. The CDR3 sequence: CASRRGRQGPTGTGELFF. In DNA form, the CDR3 reads TGTGCCAGCAGAAGGGGCCGACAGGGACCAACGGGAACCGGGGAGCTGTTTTTT.

The chain carries TRBV10-3 and TRBJ1-5; 8 bases map to TRBD1. This CDR3 is 14 amino acids long. Germline values: CDR1 ENHRY, CDR2 SYGVKD. The trim removed 10 bases at V and 7 bases at J, leaving 12 bases unmatched. CDR3: CATKKTGEDQPQHF. For the CDR3, the DNA is TGTGCCACCAAGAAGACAGGGGAGGACCAGCCCCAGCATTTT.

The rearrangement links TRBV5-1 to TRBJ2-2, with unresolved D. The CDR3 has 14 residues. CDR1 is SGHRS, CDR2 YFSETQ, per germline. Trimming removed 4 bases at V and 2 bases at J, with 9 bases between. As DNA, the CDR3 is TGCGCCAGCAGCAATTCAGGAAACACCGGGGAGCTGTTTTTT. Its translation is CASSNSGNTGELFF.

This chain links TRBV7-2 with TRBJ2-4; 10 bases are a match to TRBD2. V lost 1 base, J lost 9 bases, and 6 bases stayed unmatched. This CDR3 comprises 15 residues. Germline lookup yields CDR1 SGHTA and CDR2 FQGNSA. In DNA form, the CDR3 reads TGTGCCAGCAGCTTAGTCCCCTTAGCGGGAGGCATTCAGTACTTC. Protein sequence: CASSLVPLAGGIQYF.

This rearrangement joins TRBV27 to TRBJ1-1; perhaps TRBD1 as D (5 bases). This CDR3 region has 14 residues. CDR1 MNHEY and CDR2 SMNVEV come from the germline V gene (reference sequence). Trimming shortened V by 3 bases and J by 14 bases, and 22 bases separated the two germline ends. CDR3 in amino acids: CASSFRFREVYLFF. Written as DNA, the CDR3 is TGTGCCAGCAGTTTCCGTTTCAGGGAGGTTTACTTATTCTTT.

The chain has TRBV5-4 and TRBJ2-5, with 14 bases aligning to TRBD2. This CDR3 spans 16 amino acids. V was pared by 4 bases and J by 5 bases, with 7 bases of the junction left unmatched. Germline V gene data show CDR1 as SGHNT and CDR2 as YYREEE (reference sequence). The CDR3 protein is CASSRIGTSGSETQYF. CDR3 in DNA: TGTGCCAGCAGCCGGATTGGGACTAGCGGGAGCGAGACCCAGTACTTC. Full variable domain (rest looked up from reference TRBV5-4 and TRBJ2-5): ETGVTQSPTHLIKTRGQQVTLRCSSQSGHNTVSWYQQALGQGPQFIFQYYREEENGRGNFPPRFSGLQFPNYSSELNVNALELDDSALYLCASSRIGTSGSETQYFGPGTRLLVL.

The J gene is TRBJ2-7, the V gene TRBV21-1; the DNA was not used to check the table's D call, TRBD2. TRBV21-1 is flagged as a pseudogene. The CDR3 sequence is 16 residues long. CDR3 loop: CASSKIARFSSYEQYF. The CDR3 DNA reads TGTGCCAGCAGCAAAATTGCTCGGTTTAGCTCCTACGAGCAGTACTTC.

This clone came up once. The rearrangement links TRBV4-2 to TRBJ2-2; possible D gene TRBD2, 6 bases. Between the trimmed V and J ends, which lost 0 bases and 0 bases, there was a span of 11 bases. The CDR3 extends over 17 amino acids. Germline values: CDR1 LGHNA, CDR2 YNFKEQ. DNA of the CDR3: TGTGCCAGCAGCCAAGATATCGCGGGATCGAACACCGGGGAGCTGTTTTTT. Translation gives CASSQDIAGSNTGELFF.

The chain is built from TRBV5-4 and TRBJ2-3; 12 bases fit TRBD2. The CDR3 sequence is 15 residues long. Trimming cost V 4 bases and J 5 bases; bases outside gene matches: 5. Per germline, CDR1 SGHNT and CDR2 YYREEE (reference sequence). The CDR3 DNA reads TGTGCCAGCAGCCTATGGACTAGCGGGATAGATACGCAGTATTTT. This translates into CASSLWTSGIDTQYF.

The rearrangement joins TRBV28 to TRBJ2-7, with 8 bases that match TRBD1. The J segment lost 5 bases and the V segment lost 5 bases, leaving 2 bases of the junction unmatched. CDR3 length: 12 amino acids. The germline V gene encodes CDR1 MDHEN and CDR2 SYDVKM. The chain's CDR3 is CASSVQGDEQYF. CDR3 DNA sequence: TGTGCCAGCAGTGTACAGGGGGACGAGCAGTACTTC.

The chain employs TRBV4-2 and TRBJ2-7; D gene uncertain. The germline CDR1 and CDR2 sequences are LGHNA and YNFKEQ. Trimming took off 4 bases at V and 3 bases at J, with 13 bases between the two ends. The CDR3 consists of 14 residues. CDR3 loop: CASSPTEQLYEQYF. DNA of the CDR3: TGTGCCAGCAGCCCCACAGAACAGCTCTACGAGCAGTACTTC.

Here the CDR3 reads CASSRWTGGVETQYF. The CDR3 DNA is TGTGCCAGCAGCCGGTGGACAGGGGGCGTGGAGACCCAGTACTTC. The V call is TRBV14, the J call TRBJ2-5; 11 bases fit TRBD1. The CDR3 has 15 amino acids. Germline CDR1 reads SGHDN; CDR2 reads FVKESK. Germline trimming cut 4 bases from V and 5 bases from J; bases unmatched to any gene: 6.